The entry below gives a single T cell receptor beta chain sequence along with its context. What antigen it recognizes has not been identified. An end of the junction does not agree with germline; a read error may underlie this. Genomic DNA was used as template for profiling of TCR beta VDJ combinations and CDR3 sequences. An Illumina HiSeq 2000 was used for TCR repertoire sequencing. For the original study's pipeline: Repertoires were assessed using TRBV/TRBJ rearrangement plots, CDR3 size and DJ length profiles, and Simpson's diversity index. The immunodominant clone was defined as the most abundant DNA sequence in deep sequencing data. CDR3 amino acid sequences were screened for sharing across subjects and compared with published repertoires and the VDJdb database. The public reads were reanalyzed by TCRdb: fastp trimming at Q25, MiXCR alignment, in-frame beta chains only. Each entry is one CDR3 protein sequence, shown with its most common DNA and genes. The V and J calls were not made by the authors but by TCRdb's processing. This sample is represented by 150,000 to 200,000 distinct CDR3 sequences; around half of them were singletons. The top ten constitute 25% to 35% of the sample.

Flow cytometry had shown CD8+CD57+ cell expansion in the patients selected for sequencing. Every patient had a diagnosis of severe acquired aplastic anemia based on International Study of Aplastic Anemia and Agranulocytosis and Camitta criteria. At the time blood was sampled, none of the patients had received any therapy. In this study, sorted CD4+ and CD8+ T cells from the blood of healthy subjects and of severe aplastic anemia patients had their TCR repertoires deep-sequenced. Patients were enrolled under clinicaltrials.gov protocols 00001620, 01623167, 00001397, 00071045, 00081523 and 00961064 in the USA. Ficoll-Paque density gradient centrifugation was used to isolate peripheral blood mononuclear cells. Before DNA extraction, CD4+ and CD8+ T cells were sorted with FACS or magnetic beads. This specimen comes from a study of CD8+CD57+ T cells in acquired aplastic anemia (dated by TCRdb to 2016 to 2019). Notes on the research overall: On average, sorted CD4+ and CD8+ cells yielded around 3.4 ug of extracted DNA, with a range of roughly 0.18 to 30 ug. A CD8+CD57+ expansion meant a frequency higher than the mean frequency seen in healthy subjects. Beyond this particular receptor, the publication reports: Some 30 CD8+ CDR3 sequences were shared between patients and controls but appeared highly expressed in patients and within their immunodominant clones. Patients and healthy controls showed no significant difference in CD8+ Simpson's diversity (P=0.060).

CDR3 length: 13 amino acids, cysteine to phenylalanine. Of the read, only the CDR3 DNA is kept; its 39 bases are in frame from base 1. CDR1 and CDR2 were assigned from the germline V gene as SGDLS and YYNGEE. Input material: sorted CD4+, CD8+, or CD8+CD57+ T cells (not recorded which) from PBMCs. The clonotype originates from a human donor with aplastic anemia. The sequence links TRBV9 to TRBJ2-1, with no confidently assigned D gene. The DNA sequence is given as TGTCCCAGCAGCCCGGCCGGGTCCAATGAGCAGTTCTTC. Translation gives CPSSPAGSNEQFF.